The entry below describes one T cell receptor (beta chain). These data come from a study of shared clonotypes between healthy human individuals. Only in-frame clones appear in the TCRdb table, and some are missing; sequencing was by immunoSEQ multiplex PCR. The sample has roughly 2 million clones, about 95% seen once. Germline V gives CDR1 SGHRS, CDR2 YFSETQ. J was trimmed by 3 bases and V by 0 bases; bases with no gene match: 2. This CDR3 has 15 amino acids. The chain links TRBV5-1 to TRBJ2-5; 10 bases are shared with TRBD1. The sequencing input was naive CD4+ T cells sorted from blood. Subset meaning: CD45RA+ positively selected. The clonotype was recovered from a man younger than 35 in good health. The CDR3: CASSLGDRGKETQYF. Here the CDR3 DNA reads TGCGCCAGCAGCTTGGGGGACAGGGGAAAAGAGACCCAGTACTTC.